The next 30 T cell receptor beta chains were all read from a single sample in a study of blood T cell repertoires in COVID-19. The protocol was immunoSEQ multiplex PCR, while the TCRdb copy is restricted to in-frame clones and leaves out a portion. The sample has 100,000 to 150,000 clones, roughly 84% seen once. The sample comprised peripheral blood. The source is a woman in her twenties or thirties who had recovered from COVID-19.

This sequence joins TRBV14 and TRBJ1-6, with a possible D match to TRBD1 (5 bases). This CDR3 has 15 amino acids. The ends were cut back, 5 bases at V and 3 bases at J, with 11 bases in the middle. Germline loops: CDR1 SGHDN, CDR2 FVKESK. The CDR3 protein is CASSAQVHYNSPLHF. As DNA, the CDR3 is TGTGCCAGCAGCGCACAGGTACACTATAATTCACCCCTCCACTTT.

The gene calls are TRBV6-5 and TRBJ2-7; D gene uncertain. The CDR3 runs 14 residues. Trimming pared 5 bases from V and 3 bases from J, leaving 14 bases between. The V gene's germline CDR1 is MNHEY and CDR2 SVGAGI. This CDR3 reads CASSPLSAVYEQYF. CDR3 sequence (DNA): TGTGCCAGCAGTCCACTATCGGCGGTCTACGAGCAGTACTTC.

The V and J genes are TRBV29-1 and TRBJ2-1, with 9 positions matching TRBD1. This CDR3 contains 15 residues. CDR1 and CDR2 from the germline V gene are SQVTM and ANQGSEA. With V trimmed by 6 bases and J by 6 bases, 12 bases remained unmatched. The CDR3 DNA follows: TGCAGCGTCGCGAACCGGGACAGGGTGAGCAATGAGCAGTTCTTC. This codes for CSVANRDRVSNEQFF.

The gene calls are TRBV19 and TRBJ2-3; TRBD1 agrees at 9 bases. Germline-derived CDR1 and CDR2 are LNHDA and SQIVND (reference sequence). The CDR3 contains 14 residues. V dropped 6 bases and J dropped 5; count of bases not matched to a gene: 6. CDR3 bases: TGTGCCAGTAGCAGGGACAGGGCGGGAGATACGCAGTATTTT. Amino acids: CASSRDRAGDTQYF.

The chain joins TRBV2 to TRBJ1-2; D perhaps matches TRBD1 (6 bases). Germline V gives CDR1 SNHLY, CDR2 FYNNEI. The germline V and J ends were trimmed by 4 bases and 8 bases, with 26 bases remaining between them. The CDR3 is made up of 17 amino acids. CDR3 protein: CASSARWGQAREWGYTF. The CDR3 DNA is TGTGCCAGCAGTGCCCGTTGGGGGCAGGCGAGGGAATGGGGCTACACCTTC.

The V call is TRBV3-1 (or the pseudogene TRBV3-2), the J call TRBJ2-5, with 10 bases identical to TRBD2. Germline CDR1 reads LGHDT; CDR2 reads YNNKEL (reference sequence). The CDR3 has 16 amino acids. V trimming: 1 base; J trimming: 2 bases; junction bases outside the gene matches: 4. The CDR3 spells CASSQGAGGLQETQYF. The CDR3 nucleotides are TGTGCCAGCAGCCAAGGAGCGGGGGGGCTACAAGAGACCCAGTACTTC.

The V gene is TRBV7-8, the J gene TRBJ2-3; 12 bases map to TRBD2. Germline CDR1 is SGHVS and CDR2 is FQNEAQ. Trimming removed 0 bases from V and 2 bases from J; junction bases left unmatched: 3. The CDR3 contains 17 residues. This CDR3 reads CASSLAASGRATDTQYF. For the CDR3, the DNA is TGTGCCAGCAGCTTAGCCGCTAGCGGGAGGGCCACAGATACGCAGTATTTT.

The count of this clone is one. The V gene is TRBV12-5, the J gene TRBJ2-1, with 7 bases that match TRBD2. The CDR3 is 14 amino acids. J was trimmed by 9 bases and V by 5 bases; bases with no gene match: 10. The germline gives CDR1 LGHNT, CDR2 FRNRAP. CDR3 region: CASGGEGPRLEQFF. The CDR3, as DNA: TGTGCTAGTGGTGGGGAGGGCCCTAGACTTGAGCAGTTCTTC. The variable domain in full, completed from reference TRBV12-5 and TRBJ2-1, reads DARVTQTPRHKVTEMGQEVTMRCQPILGHNTVFWYRQTMMQGLELLAYFRNRAPLDDSGMPKDRFSAEMPDATLATLKIQPSEPRDSAVYFCASGGEGPRLEQFFGPGTRLTVL.

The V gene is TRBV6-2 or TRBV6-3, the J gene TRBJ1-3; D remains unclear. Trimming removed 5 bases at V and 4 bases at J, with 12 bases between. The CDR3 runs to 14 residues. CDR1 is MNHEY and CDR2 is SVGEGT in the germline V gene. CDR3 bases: TGTGCCAGCAGTCTAGGACTTCCCGGAAACACCATATATTTT. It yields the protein CASSLGLPGNTIYF.

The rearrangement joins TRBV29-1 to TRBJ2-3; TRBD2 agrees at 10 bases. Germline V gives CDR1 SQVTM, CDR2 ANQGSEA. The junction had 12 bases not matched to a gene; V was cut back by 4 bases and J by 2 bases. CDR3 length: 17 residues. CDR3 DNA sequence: TGCAGCGTTGGGGGGGGACTAGCGCTCCCCTCCACAGATACGCAGTATTTT. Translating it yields CSVGGGLALPSTDTQYF.

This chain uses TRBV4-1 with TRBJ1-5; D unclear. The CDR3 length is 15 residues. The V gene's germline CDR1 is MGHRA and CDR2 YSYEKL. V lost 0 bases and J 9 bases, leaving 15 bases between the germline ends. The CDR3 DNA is TGCGCCAGCAGCCAAGATTTGGGCCCCGTTAGGCCCCAGCATTTT. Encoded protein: CASSQDLGPVRPQHF.

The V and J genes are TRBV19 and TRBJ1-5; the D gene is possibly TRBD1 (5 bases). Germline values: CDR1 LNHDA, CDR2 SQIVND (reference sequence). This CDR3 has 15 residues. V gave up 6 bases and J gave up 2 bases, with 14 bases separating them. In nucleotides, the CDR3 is TGTGCCAGTAGGCCGGGGGGAACAGGCAATCAGCCCCAGCATTTT. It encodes CASRPGGTGNQPQHF. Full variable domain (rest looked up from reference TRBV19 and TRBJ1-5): DGGITQSPKYLFRKEGQNVTLSCEQNLNHDAMYWYRQDPGQGLRLIYYSQIVNDFQKGDIAEGYSVSREKKESFPLTVTSAQKNPTAFYLCASRPGGTGNQPQHFGDGTRLSIL.

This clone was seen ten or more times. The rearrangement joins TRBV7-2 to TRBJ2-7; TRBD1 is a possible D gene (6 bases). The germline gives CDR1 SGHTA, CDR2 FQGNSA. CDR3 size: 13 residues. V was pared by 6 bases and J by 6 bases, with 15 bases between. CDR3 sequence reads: CASSFYRVSEQYF. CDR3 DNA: TGTGCCAGCAGTTTTTACAGGGTTAGCGAGCAGTACTTC.

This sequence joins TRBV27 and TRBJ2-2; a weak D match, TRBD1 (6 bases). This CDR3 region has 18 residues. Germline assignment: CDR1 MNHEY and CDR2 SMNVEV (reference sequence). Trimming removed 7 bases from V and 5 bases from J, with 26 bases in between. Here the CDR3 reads CASKLSGTGMVGTGELFF. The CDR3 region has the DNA TGTGCCAGCAAATTAAGTGGTACAGGGATGGTCGGGACCGGGGAGCTGTTTTTT.

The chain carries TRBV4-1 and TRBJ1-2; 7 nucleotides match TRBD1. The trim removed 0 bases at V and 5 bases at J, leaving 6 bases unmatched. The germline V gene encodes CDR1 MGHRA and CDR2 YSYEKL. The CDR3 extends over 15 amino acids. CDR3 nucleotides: TGCGCCAGCAGCCAAGAGTCCGGACAGGCTTATGGCTACACCTTC. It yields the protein CASSQESGQAYGYTF.

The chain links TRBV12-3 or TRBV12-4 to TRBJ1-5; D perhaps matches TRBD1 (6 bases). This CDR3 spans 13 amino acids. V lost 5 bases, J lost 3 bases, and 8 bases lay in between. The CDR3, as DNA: TGTGCCAGCAGTGGGGACATCAATCAGCCCCAGCATTTT. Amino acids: CASSGDINQPQHF.

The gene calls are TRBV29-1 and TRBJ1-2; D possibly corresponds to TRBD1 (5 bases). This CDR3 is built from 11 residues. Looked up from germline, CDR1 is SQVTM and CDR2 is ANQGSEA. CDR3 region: CSGGTHYGYTF. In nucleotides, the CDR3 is TGCTCGGGGGGAACCCACTATGGCTACACCTTC.

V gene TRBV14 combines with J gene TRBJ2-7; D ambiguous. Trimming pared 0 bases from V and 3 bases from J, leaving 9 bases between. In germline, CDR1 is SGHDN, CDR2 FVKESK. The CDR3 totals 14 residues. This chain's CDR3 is CASSQDSAGYEQYF. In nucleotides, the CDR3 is TGTGCCAGCAGCCAAGACTCTGCAGGCTACGAGCAGTACTTC.

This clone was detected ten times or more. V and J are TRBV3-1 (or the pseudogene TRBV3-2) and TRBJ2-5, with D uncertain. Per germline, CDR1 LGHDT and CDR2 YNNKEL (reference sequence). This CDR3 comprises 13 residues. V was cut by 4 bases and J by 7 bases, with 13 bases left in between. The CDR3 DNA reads TGTGCCAGCAGCCCTTTACTCGGTGGGACCCAGTACTTC. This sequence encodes CASSPLLGGTQYF.

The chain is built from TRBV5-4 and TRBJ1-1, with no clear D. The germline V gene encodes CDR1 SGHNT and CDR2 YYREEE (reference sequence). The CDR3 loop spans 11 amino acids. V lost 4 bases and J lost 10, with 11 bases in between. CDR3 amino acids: CASSIRGTAFF. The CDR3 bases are TGTGCCAGCAGCATACGGGGTACAGCTTTCTTT.

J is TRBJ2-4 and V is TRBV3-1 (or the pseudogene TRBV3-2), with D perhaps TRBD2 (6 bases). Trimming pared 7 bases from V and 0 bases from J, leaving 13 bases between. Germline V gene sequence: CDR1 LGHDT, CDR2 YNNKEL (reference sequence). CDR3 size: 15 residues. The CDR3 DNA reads TGTGCCAGCACCTATAGCGGTTTAGCCAAAAACATTCAGTACTTC. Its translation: CASTYSGLAKNIQYF.

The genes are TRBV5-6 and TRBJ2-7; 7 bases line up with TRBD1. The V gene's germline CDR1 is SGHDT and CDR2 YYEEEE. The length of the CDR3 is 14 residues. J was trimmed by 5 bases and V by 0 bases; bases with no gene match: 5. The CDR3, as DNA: TGTGCCAGCAGCTTGGGACAGGGTAACCACGAGCAGTACTTC. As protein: CASSLGQGNHEQYF.

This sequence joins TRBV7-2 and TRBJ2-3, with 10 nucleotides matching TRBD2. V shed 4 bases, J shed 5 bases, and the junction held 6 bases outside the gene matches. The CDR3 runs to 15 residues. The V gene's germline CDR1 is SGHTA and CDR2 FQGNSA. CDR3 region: CASSSSGRREDTQYF. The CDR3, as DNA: TGTGCCAGCAGCTCTAGCGGGAGAAGGGAAGATACGCAGTATTTT.

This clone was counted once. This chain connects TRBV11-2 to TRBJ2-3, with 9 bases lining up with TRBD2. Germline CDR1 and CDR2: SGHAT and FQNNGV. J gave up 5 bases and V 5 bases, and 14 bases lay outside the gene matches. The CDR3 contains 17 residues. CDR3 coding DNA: TGTGCCAGCAGCCTCGGGGATGGCGGGAGGGCAATAGATACGCAGTATTTT. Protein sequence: CASSLGDGGRAIDTQYF.

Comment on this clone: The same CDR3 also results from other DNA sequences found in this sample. The chain's CDR3 is CASSEQGMGYEQYF. CDR3 coding DNA: TGTGCCAGCAGTGAACAGGGTATGGGGTACGAGCAGTACTTC. The genes are TRBV2 and TRBJ2-7, with a weak D call TRBD1 (5 bases). Germline-derived CDR1 and CDR2 are SNHLY and FYNNEI. The CDR3 covers 14 residues. Trimming pared 2 bases from V and 4 bases from J, leaving 12 bases between.

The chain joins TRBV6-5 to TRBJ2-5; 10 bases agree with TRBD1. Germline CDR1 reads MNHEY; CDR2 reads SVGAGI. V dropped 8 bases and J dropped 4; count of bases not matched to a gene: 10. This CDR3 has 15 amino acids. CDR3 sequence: CASLTPDRGGETQYF. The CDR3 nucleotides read TGTGCCAGCCTTACCCCGGACAGGGGGGGAGAGACCCAGTACTTC.

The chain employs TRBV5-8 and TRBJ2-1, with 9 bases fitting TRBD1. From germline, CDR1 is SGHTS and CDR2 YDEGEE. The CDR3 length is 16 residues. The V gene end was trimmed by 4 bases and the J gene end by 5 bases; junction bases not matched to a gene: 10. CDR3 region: CASSRNPGTGHNEQFF. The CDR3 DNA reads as TGTGCCAGCAGCCGGAATCCCGGGACAGGGCACAATGAGCAGTTCTTC.

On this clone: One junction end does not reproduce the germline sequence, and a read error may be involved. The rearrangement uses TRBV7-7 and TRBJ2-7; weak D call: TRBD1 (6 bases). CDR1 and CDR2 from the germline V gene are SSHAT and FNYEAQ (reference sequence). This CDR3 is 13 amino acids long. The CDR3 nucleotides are TGTGCTAGCAGCCAGGGACACCGAGGCGAGCAGTACTTC. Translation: CASSQGHRGEQYF.

The chain's CDR3 is CASSESIREVLPQHF. In nucleotides, the CDR3 is TGCGCCAGCAGTGAGTCGATCAGGGAGGTTCTCCCCCAGCATTTT. The rearrangement uses TRBV10-2 and TRBJ1-5; tentative D call: TRBD1 (5 bases). V lost 0 bases and J 10 bases, leaving 16 bases between the germline ends. CDR1 and CDR2 from the germline V gene are WSHSY and SAAADI. The length of the CDR3 is 15 residues.

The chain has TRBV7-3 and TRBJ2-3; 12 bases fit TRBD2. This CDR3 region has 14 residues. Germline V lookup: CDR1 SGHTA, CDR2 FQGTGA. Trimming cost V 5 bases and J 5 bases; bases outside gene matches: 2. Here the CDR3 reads CASSQGLAGDTQYF. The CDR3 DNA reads TGTGCCAGCAGCCAGGGACTAGCGGGAGATACGCAGTATTTT.